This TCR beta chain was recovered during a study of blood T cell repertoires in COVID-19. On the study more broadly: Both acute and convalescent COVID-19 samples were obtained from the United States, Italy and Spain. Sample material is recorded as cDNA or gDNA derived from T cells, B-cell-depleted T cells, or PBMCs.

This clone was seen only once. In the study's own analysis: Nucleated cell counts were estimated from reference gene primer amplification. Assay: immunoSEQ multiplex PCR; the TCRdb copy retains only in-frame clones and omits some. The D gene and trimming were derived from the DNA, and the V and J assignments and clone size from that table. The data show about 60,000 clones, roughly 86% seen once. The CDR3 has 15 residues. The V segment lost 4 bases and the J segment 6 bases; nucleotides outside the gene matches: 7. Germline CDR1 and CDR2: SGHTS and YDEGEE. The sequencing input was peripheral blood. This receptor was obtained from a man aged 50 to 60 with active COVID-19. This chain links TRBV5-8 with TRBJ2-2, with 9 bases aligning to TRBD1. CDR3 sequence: CASSRLGQGSGELFF. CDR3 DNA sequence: TGTGCCAGCAGCCGTCTAGGACAGGGGTCCGGGGAGCTGTTTTTT.